This TCR beta chain was profiled in a study of OX40 agonist ivuxolimab in advanced cancers. Study in general: Under the entry rules, prior anti-PD-1, anti-PD-L1 or anti-CTLA-4 therapy was allowed, and 40% had some.

On this clone: Antigen unknown.

Study-level results: Low normalized T-cell clonal expansion was additionally recorded for some nonresponders.

TCRdb's copy holds only in-frame clones and misses some; the assay was immunoSEQ multiplex PCR. This table holds tens of thousands of clones, more than 75% found once. The sample here was CD4+ or CD8+ T cells sorted from blood, taken in a trial of the OX40 agonist ivuxolimab. This clonotype originated in an adult with an advanced solid tumor such as melanoma, head and neck, liver or kidney cancer.

The CDR3 sequence is CASSSSFNYGYTF. The DNA for the CDR3 is TGCGCCAGCAGCTCCTCCTTTAACTATGGCTACACCTTC. The rearrangement links TRBV5-1 to TRBJ1-2; no clear D gene. The CDR3 runs to 13 residues. Germline assignment: CDR1 SGHRS and CDR2 YFSETQ. Trimming cost V 3 bases and J 1 base, with 7 bases left between them.